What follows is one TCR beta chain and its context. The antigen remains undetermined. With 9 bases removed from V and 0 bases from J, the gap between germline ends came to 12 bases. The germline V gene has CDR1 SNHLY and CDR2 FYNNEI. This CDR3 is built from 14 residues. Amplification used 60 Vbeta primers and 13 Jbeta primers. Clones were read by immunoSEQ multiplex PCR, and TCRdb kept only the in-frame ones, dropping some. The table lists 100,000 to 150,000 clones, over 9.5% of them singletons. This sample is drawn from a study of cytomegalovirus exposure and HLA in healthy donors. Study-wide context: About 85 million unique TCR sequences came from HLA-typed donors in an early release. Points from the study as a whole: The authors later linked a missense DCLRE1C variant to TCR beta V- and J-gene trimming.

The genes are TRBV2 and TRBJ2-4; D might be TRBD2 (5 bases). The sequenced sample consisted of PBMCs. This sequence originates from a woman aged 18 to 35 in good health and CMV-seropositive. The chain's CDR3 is CASRGELAKNIQYF. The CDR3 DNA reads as TGTGCCAGTCGGGGAGAACTAGCCAAAAACATTCAGTACTTC.